A single TCR beta chain is shown here with its context. Its antigen is not known. As originally analysed: Clinicopathological groups supplied CDR3 differences that were used to build a distant-metastasis classifier for papillary thyroid cancer. Using MiXCR, TCRdb reanalyzed the PCR reads. TCRdb's processing, not the study's, gives the V and J calls here. The sample shows approximately 79,000 clones, less than 10% of them seen only once. The data stem from a study of metastatic and nonmetastatic thyroid tumors. Study-wide background: For malignant and benign thyroid patients, tumor or nodule tissue and blood were the sources whose repertoires were compared.

This CDR3 has 13 residues. The ends were cut back, 5 bases at V and 7 bases at J, with 15 bases in the middle. Germline V gene lookup returns CDR1 MNHEY and CDR2 SMNVEV (reference sequence). Among the patients, none had received any treatment before thyroid surgery. Points from the study as a whole: Compared with benign nodules, malignant thyroid tumors were reported to have significantly higher TCR beta diversity in both blood and tumor.

The sample comprised blood. This clonotype originated in a female donor with papillary thyroid cancer or a benign thyroid nodule (not recorded which). Some clones in this sample may be carry-over from other donors' samples. The gene calls are TRBV27 and TRBJ2-7; D perhaps matches TRBD1 (5 bases). This chain's CDR3 is CASSPLDKSEQYF. The DNA for the CDR3 is TGTGCCAGCAGTCCGTTGGACAAATCGGAGCAGTACTTC.